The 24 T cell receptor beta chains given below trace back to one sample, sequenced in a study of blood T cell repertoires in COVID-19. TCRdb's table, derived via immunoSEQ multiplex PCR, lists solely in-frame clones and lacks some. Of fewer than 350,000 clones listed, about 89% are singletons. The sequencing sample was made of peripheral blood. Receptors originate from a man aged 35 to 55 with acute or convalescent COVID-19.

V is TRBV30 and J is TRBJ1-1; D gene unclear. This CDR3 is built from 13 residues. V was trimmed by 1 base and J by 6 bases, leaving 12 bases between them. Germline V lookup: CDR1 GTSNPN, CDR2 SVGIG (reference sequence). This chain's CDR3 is CAWSGRGWSEAFF. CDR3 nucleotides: TGTGCCTGGAGTGGGCGCGGCTGGTCTGAAGCTTTCTTT.

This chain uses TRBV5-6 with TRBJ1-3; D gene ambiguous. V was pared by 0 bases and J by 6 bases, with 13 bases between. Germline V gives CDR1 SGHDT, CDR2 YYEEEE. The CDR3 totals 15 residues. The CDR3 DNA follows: TGTGCCAGCAGCTTGGGAGGGCGCGAGGAAAACACCATATATTTT. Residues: CASSLGGREENTIYF. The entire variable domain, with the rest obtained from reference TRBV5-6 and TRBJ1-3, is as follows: DAGVTQSPTHLIKTRGQQVTLRCSPKSGHDTVSWYQQALGQGPQFIFQYYEEEERQRGNFPDRFSGHQFPNYSSELNVNALLLGDSALYLCASSLGGREENTIYFGEGSWLTVV.

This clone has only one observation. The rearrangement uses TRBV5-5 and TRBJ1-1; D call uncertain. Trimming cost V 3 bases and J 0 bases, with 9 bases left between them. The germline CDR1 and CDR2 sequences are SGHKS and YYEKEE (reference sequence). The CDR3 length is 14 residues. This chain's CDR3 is CASSYGLMNTEAFF. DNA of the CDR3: TGTGCCAGCAGCTACGGACTAATGAACACTGAAGCTTTCTTT.

CDR3 sequence (DNA): TGTGCCAGCAGTTTAAACAGGGGCGCAGATACGCAGTATTTT. Amino acids: CASSLNRGADTQYF. The gene calls are TRBV13 and TRBJ2-3; 7 bases align to TRBD1. V was clipped by 6 bases and J by 4 bases; unmatched bases: 7. Germline V gene lookup returns CDR1 PRHDT and CDR2 FYEKMQ (reference sequence). The length of the CDR3 is 14 residues.

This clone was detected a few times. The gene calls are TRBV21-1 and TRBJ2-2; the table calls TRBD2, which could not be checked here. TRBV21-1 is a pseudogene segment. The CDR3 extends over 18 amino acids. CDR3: CASSKGRGRKKNTGELFF. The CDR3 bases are TGTGCCAGCAGCAAAGGAAGAGGGCGGAAGAAGAACACCGGGGAGCTGTTTTTT.

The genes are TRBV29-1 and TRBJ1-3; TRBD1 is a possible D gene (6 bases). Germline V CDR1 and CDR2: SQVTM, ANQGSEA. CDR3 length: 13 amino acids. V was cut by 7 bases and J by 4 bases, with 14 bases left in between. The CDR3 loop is CSAATGNGNTIYF. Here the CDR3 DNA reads TGCAGCGCCGCAACAGGGAACGGAAACACCATATATTTT.

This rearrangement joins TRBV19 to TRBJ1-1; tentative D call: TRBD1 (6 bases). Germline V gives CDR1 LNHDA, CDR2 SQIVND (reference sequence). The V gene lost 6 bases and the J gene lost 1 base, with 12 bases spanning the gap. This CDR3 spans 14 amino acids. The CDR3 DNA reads TGTGCCAGTAGATTAACAGGGTCGAACACTGAAGCTTTCTTT. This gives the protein CASRLTGSNTEAFF.

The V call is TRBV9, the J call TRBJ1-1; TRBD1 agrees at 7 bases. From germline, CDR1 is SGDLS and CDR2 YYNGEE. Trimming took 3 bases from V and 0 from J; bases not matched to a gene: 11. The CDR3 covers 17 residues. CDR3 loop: CASSEVMTGWMNTEAFF. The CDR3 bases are TGTGCCAGCAGCGAGGTTATGACAGGGTGGATGAACACTGAAGCTTTCTTT.

DNA of the CDR3: TGTGCCAGCAGCTTTCCGGGACAGGGGAACACTGAAGCTTTCTTT. This encodes CASSFPGQGNTEAFF. The chain combines TRBV5-4 with TRBJ1-1; 9 bases line up with TRBD1. Unmatched junction bases numbered 3, after V lost 2 bases and J lost 1 base. CDR3 size: 15 residues. Germline CDR1 is SGHNT and CDR2 is YYREEE (reference sequence).

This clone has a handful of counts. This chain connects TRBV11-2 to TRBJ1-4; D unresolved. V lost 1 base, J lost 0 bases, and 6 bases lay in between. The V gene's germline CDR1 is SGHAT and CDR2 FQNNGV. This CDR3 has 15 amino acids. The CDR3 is CASSLVGATNEKLFF. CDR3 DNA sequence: TGTGCCAGCAGCTTAGTGGGCGCAACTAATGAAAAACTGTTTTTT. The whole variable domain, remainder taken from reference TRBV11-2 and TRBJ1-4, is EAGVAQSPRYKIIEKRQSVAFWCNPISGHATLYWYQQILGQGPKLLIQFQNNGVVDDSQLPKDRFSAERLKGVDSTLKIQPAKLEDSAVYLCASSLVGATNEKLFFGSGTQLSVL.

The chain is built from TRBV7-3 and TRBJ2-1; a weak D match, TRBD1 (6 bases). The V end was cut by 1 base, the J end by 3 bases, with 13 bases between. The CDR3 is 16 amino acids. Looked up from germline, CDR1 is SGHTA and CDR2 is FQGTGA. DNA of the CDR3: TGTGCCAGCAGCTTAAGAGGGGGACAATTCTACAATGAGCAGTTCTTC. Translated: CASSLRGGQFYNEQFF.

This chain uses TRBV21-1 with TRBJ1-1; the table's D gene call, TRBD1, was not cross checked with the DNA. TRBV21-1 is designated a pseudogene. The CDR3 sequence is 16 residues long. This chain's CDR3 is CASSKVGRPMNTEAFF. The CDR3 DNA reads TGTGCCAGCAGCAAAGTAGGCAGGCCTATGAACACTGAAGCTTTCTTT.

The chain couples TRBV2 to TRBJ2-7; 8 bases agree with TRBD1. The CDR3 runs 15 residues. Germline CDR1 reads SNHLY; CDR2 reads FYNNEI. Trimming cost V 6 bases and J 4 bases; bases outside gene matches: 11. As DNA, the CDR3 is TGTGCCAGCAGAATCCAGATGACAGGGGCGTACGAGCAGTACTTC. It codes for CASRIQMTGAYEQYF.

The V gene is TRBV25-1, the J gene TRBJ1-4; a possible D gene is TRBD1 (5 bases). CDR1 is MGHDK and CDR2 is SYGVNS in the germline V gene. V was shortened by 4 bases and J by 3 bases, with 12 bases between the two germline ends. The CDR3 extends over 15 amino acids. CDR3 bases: TGTGCCAGCAGTGGCCAGGGTATGGCTAATGAAAAACTGTTTTTT. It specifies CASSGQGMANEKLFF.

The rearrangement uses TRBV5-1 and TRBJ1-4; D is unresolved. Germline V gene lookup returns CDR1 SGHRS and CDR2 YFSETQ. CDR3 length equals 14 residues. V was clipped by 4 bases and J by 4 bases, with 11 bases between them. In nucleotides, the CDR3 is TGCGCCAGCAGCATTACGGGTAATAATGAAAAACTGTTTTTT. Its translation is CASSITGNNEKLFF.

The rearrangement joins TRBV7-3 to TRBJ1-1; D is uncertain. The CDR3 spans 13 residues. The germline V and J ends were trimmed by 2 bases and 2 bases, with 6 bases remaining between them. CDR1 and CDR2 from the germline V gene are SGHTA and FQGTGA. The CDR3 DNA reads TGTGCCAGCAGCTTAGCACTAAACACTGAAGCTTTCTTT. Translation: CASSLALNTEAFF.

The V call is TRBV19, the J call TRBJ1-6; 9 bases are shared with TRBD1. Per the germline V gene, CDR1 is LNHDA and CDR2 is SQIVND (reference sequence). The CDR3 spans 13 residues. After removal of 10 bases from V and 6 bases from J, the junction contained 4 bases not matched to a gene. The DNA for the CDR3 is TGTGCCACTACGGGACAGGGTAATTCACCCCTCCACTTT. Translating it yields CATTGQGNSPLHF.

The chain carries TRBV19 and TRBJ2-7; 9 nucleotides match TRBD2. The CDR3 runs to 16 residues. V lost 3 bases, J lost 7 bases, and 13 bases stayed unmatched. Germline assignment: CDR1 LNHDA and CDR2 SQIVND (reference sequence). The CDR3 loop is CASSMNTQRGAGEQYF. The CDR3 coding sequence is TGTGCCAGTAGTATGAATACGCAGCGGGGGGCTGGGGAGCAGTACTTC.

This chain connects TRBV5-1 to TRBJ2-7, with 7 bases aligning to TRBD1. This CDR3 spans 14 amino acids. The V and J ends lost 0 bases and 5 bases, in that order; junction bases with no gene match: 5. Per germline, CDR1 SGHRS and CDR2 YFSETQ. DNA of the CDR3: TGCGCCAGCAGCTTGGACAGGGGTGGGGACGAGCAGTACTTC. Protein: CASSLDRGGDEQYF.

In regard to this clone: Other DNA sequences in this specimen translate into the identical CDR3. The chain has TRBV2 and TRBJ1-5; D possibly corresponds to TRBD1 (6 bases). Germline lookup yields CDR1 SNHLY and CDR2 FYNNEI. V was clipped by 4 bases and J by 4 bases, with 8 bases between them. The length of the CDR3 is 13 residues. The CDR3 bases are TGTGCCAGCAGTGGGCAGGGGAATCAGCCCCAGCATTTT. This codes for CASSGQGNQPQHF.

CDR3 DNA sequence: TGTGCCAGCAGTGAGGGGAACAGGGTTTATTCAGATACGCAGTATTTT. Its translation is CASSEGNRVYSDTQYF. The chain carries TRBV6-1 and TRBJ2-3; possible D gene TRBD1, 6 bases. The CDR3 consists of 16 residues. The V gene lost 3 bases and the J gene lost 4 bases, with 17 bases spanning the gap. CDR1 and CDR2 (germline): MNHNS, SASEGT.

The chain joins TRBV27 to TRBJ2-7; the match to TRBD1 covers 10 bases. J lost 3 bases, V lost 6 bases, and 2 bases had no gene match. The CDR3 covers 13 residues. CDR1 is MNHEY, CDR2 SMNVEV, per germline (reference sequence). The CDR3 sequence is CASRGTGDYEQYF. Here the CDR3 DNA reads TGTGCCAGCAGGGGGACAGGGGACTACGAGCAGTACTTC.

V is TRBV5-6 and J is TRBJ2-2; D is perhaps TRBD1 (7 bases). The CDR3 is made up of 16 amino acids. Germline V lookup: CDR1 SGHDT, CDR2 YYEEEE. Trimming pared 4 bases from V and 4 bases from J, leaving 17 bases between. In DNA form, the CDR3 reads TGTGCCAGCAGCCTACTGACAGGGAGGAGCACCGGGGAGCTGTTTTTT. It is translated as CASSLLTGRSTGELFF.

For the CDR3, the DNA is TGTGCCAGCAGTAACCAGGCGTTCGGCGAGCAGTACTTC. Protein product: CASSNQAFGEQYF. The chain uses TRBV6-2 or TRBV6-3 and TRBJ2-7, with D hard to call. Trimming took 5 bases from V and 6 from J, leaving 14 bases between them. The CDR3 length is 13 residues. Looked up from germline, CDR1 is MNHEY and CDR2 is SVGEGT.